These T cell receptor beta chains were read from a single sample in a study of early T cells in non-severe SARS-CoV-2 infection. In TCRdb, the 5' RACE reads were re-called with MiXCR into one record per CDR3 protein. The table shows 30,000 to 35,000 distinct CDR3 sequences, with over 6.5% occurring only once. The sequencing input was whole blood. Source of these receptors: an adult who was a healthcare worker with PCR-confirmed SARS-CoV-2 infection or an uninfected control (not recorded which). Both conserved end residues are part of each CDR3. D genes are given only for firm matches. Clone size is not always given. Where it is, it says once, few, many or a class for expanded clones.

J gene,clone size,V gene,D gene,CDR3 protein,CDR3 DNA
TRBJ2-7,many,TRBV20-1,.,CSARAPHAYEQYF,TGCAGTGCTAGAGCGCCCCATGCGTACGAGCAGTACTTC
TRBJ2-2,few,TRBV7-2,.,CASSLGGRTGELFF,TGTGCCAGCAGCTTAGGAGGGAGGACCGGGGAGCTGTTTTTT
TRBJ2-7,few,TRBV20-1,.,CSARLDYEQYF,TGCAGTGCTAGACTAGATTACGAGCAGTACTTC
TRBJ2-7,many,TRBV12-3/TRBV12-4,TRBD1,CASSPTGTGVYEQYF,TGTGCCAGCAGTCCGACCGGGACAGGGGTCTACGAGCAGTACTTC
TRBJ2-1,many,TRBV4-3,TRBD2,CASSQDGAGVTYNEQFF,TGCGCCAGCAGCCAAGATGGCGCGGGGGTAACCTACAATGAGCAGTTCTTC
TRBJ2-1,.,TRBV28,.,CASSYQTGSSYNEQFF,TGTGCCAGCAGTTATCAGACGGGTAGCTCCTACAATGAGCAGTTCTTC
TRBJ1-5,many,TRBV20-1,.,CSAIEGGEDQPQHF,TGCAGTGCTATAGAGGGGGGGGAGGACCAGCCCCAGCATTTT
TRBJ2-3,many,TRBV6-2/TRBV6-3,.,CASKKVNTQYF,TGTGCCAGCAAGAAGGTGAATACGCAGTATTTT
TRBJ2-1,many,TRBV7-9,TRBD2,CASSLRSSGNEQFF,TGTGCCAGCAGCTTACGGTCTAGCGGGAATGAGCAGTTCTTC
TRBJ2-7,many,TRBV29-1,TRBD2,CSVEGLAGGDPYEQYF,TGCAGCGTTGAAGGATTAGCGGGAGGGGATCCCTACGAGCAGTACTTC
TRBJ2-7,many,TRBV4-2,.,CASSPWGRALAPPNEQYF,TGTGCCAGCAGCCCCTGGGGCAGGGCCCTTGCTCCCCCCAATGAGCAGTACTTC
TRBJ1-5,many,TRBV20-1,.,CSARDGQSLVNQPQHF,TGCAGTGCTAGAGATGGGCAGAGCCTAGTGAATCAGCCCCAGCATTTT
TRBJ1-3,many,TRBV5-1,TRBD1,CASSDRDLGNTIYF,TGCGCCAGCAGTGACAGGGACCTTGGAAACACCATATATTTT
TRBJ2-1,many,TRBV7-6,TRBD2,CASSVTSGIYNEQFF,TGTGCCAGCAGCGTAACTAGCGGAATATACAATGAGCAGTTCTTC